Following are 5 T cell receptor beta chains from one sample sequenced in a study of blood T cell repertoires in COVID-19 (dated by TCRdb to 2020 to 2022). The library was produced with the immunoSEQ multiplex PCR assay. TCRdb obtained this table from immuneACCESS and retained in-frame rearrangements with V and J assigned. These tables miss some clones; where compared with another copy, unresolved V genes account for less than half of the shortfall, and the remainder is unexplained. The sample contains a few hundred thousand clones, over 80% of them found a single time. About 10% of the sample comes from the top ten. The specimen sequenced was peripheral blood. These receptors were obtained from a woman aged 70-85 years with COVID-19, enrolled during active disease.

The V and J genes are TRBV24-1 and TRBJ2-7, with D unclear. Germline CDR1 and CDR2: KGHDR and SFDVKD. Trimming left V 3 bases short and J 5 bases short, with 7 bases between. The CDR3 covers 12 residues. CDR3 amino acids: CATSDHSNEQYF. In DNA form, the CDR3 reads TGTGCCACCAGTGATCATAGCAACGAGCAGTACTTC.

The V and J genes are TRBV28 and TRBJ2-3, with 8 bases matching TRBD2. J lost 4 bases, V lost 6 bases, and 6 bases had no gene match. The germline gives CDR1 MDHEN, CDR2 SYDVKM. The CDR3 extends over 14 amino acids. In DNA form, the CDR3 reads TGTGCCAGCAGCCTCGGGACTAGAGCAGATACGCAGTATTTT. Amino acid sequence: CASSLGTRADTQYF.

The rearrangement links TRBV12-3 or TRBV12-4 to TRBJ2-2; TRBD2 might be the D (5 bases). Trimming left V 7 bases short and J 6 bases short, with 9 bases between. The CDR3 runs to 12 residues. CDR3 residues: CASTTRAGELFF. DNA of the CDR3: TGTGCCAGCACGACGAGGGCCGGGGAGCTGTTTTTT.

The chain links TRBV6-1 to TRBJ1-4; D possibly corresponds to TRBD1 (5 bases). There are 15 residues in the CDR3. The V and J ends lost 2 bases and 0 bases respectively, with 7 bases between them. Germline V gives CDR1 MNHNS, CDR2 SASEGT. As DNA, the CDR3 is TGTGCCAGCAGTGAAAGACAGACAACTAATGAAAAACTGTTTTTT. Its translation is CASSERQTTNEKLFF.

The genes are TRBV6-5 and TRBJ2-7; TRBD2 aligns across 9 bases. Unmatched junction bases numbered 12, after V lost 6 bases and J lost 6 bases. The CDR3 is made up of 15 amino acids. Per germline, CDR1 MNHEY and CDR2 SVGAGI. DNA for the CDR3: TGTGCCAGCAGCTCTCAACCGGGACTAGCTGTCGAGCAGTACTTC. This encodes CASSSQPGLAVEQYF.